This T cell receptor (beta chain) was observed in a study of control samples from healthy donors and cancer patients. There are 16 residues in the CDR3. CDR1 and CDR2 from the germline V gene are MNHEY and SMNVEV (reference sequence). Trimming cost V 6 bases and J 2 bases; bases outside gene matches: 1. The data were produced by immunoSEQ multiplex PCR, yet TCRdb's version contains in-frame clones alone and is incomplete. The data show 100,000 to 150,000 clones, with around nine tenths seen just once and around 9% held by the top ten. What was sequenced was blood. The chain has TRBV27 and TRBJ2-1; TRBD2 aligns across 16 bases. The receptor was derived from a man aged 40-55 years in good health. The CDR3 loop reads CASRGLAGGPYNEQFF. CDR3 nucleotide sequence: TGTGCCAGCAGGGGACTAGCGGGGGGGCCCTACAATGAGCAGTTCTTC.